This is a list of T cell receptor beta chains from one sample in a study of T-cell memory formation after mild COVID-19. From the 5' RACE reads, TCRdb called clonotypes with MiXCR, one entry per CDR3 protein. The table has some 350,000 distinct CDR3 sequences, approximately 15% seen once. The sample was PBMCs or a T cell subset sorted from them (not recorded which). Receptors were obtained from a man in his late teens or twenties who had mild COVID-19 (a few samples of this study predate the infection). Cell type and time point are not known. CDR3s include the opening cysteine and the closing phenylalanine or tryptophan. Fields, in order: V gene, D gene, clone size, J gene, CDR3 protein, CDR3 DNA. D genes are given only for firm matches. A clone size is listed for some rows: how often the clone was seen (once, few, many), or a class if it is expanded.

v_call: TRBV25-1
d_call: NA
clone_size: few
j_call: TRBJ2-7
cdr3_aa: CASIDQDTPYEQYF
cdr3_nt: TGTGCCAGCATAGACCAGGACACTCCCTACGAGCAGTACTTC

v_call: TRBV7-8
d_call: TRBD1
clone_size: NA
j_call: TRBJ1-6
cdr3_aa: CASSGGQGIYSPLHF
cdr3_nt: TGTGCCAGCAGCGGGGGACAGGGGATATATTCACCCCTCCACTTT

v_call: TRBV7-2
d_call: NA
clone_size: few
j_call: TRBJ2-2
cdr3_aa: CASSLARGFYTGELFF
cdr3_nt: TGTGCCAGCAGCTTAGCACGGGGGTTTTACACCGGGGAGCTGTTTTTT

v_call: TRBV5-1
d_call: TRBD1
clone_size: NA
j_call: TRBJ1-1
cdr3_aa: CASSLQGWNTEAFF
cdr3_nt: TGCGCCAGCAGCCTACAGGGGTGGAACACTGAAGCTTTCTTT

v_call: TRBV2
d_call: NA
clone_size: NA
j_call: TRBJ2-3
cdr3_aa: CASGGLIITDTQYF
cdr3_nt: TGTGCCAGCGGCGGACTTATTATCACAGATACGCAGTATTTT

v_call: TRBV7-8
d_call: TRBD2
clone_size: NA
j_call: TRBJ2-3
cdr3_aa: CASSVTSGGPDTQYF
cdr3_nt: TGTGCCAGCAGCGTTACTAGCGGGGGGCCAGATACGCAGTATTTT

v_call: TRBV9
d_call: TRBD1
clone_size: NA
j_call: TRBJ2-2
cdr3_aa: CASSSGQPTNTGELFF
cdr3_nt: TGTGCCAGCAGCTCGGGACAGCCGACGAACACCGGGGAGCTGTTTTTT

v_call: TRBV27
d_call: NA
clone_size: once
j_call: TRBJ1-1
cdr3_aa: CASSLFSSKYEAFF
cdr3_nt: TGTGCCAGCAGTTTATTCTCTTCAAAGTACGAAGCTTTCTTT

v_call: TRBV27
d_call: NA
clone_size: few
j_call: TRBJ1-2
cdr3_aa: CASSSTFRRRQLYGYTF
cdr3_nt: TGTGCCAGCAGTTCAACCTTTCGAAGGCGCCAGCTCTATGGCTACACCTTC

v_call: TRBV25-1
d_call: NA
clone_size: NA
j_call: TRBJ1-3
cdr3_aa: CASSESIRDGGNTIYF
cdr3_nt: TGTGCCAGCAGTGAATCCATCCGGGACGGCGGAAACACCATATATTTT

v_call: TRBV5-6
d_call: NA
clone_size: NA
j_call: TRBJ2-6
cdr3_aa: CASSFIRDVASGANVLTF
cdr3_nt: TGTGCCAGCAGCTTCATCCGGGACGTCGCTTCAGGGGCCAACGTCCTGACTTTC

v_call: TRBV12-3/TRBV12-4
d_call: NA
clone_size: NA
j_call: TRBJ2-4
cdr3_aa: CASSLGFGTEKNIQYF
cdr3_nt: TGTGCCAGCAGTCTTGGATTCGGGACCGAGAAAAACATTCAGTACTTC

v_call: TRBV7-2
d_call: NA
clone_size: few
j_call: TRBJ2-3
cdr3_aa: CASSLDRGGLDTQYF
cdr3_nt: TGTGCCAGCAGCTTAGATAGGGGGGGGCTAGATACGCAGTATTTT

v_call: TRBV6-2/TRBV6-3
d_call: TRBD2
clone_size: NA
j_call: TRBJ2-3
cdr3_aa: CASSHTPGLASDTQYF
cdr3_nt: TGTGCCAGCAGTCATACGCCGGGACTAGCGTCTGATACGCAGTATTTT

v_call: TRBV5-1
d_call: TRBD1
clone_size: NA
j_call: TRBJ1-4
cdr3_aa: CASSSGQPSEKLFF
cdr3_nt: TGCGCCAGCAGCTCGGGACAGCCCTCGGAAAAACTGTTTTTT

v_call: TRBV4-3
d_call: TRBD1
clone_size: NA
j_call: TRBJ2-2
cdr3_aa: CASSQGRGHKLYTGELFF
cdr3_nt: TGCGCCAGCAGCCAAGGAAGGGGGCACAAGCTTTACACCGGGGAGCTGTTTTTT

v_call: TRBV4-1
d_call: NA
clone_size: NA
j_call: TRBJ1-5
cdr3_aa: CASSQEGGGKGNQPQHF
cdr3_nt: TGCGCCAGCAGCCAAGAAGGCGGAGGGAAGGGCAATCAGCCCCAGCATTTT

v_call: TRBV4-3
d_call: NA
clone_size: many
j_call: TRBJ2-5
cdr3_aa: CASSQDWRRATTEETQYF
cdr3_nt: TGCGCCAGCAGCCAAGATTGGCGAAGGGCCACAACCGAGGAGACCCAGTACTTC

v_call: TRBV7-6
d_call: NA
clone_size: many
j_call: TRBJ2-5
cdr3_aa: CASSLELETQYF
cdr3_nt: TGTGCCAGCAGCTTAGAGCTGGAGACCCAGTACTTC

v_call: TRBV11-2
d_call: NA
clone_size: NA
j_call: TRBJ1-6
cdr3_aa: CASSPNTGTSYNSPLHF
cdr3_nt: TGTGCCAGCAGCCCTAATACAGGGACGTCCTATAATTCACCCCTCCACTTT

v_call: TRBV20-1
d_call: TRBD2
clone_size: NA
j_call: TRBJ2-1
cdr3_aa: CSARSRTSGGHNEQFF
cdr3_nt: TGCAGTGCTAGGTCTCGGACTAGCGGGGGCCACAATGAGCAGTTCTTC

v_call: TRBV9
d_call: TRBD2
clone_size: few
j_call: TRBJ2-5
cdr3_aa: CASSVAASGSRTQYF
cdr3_nt: TGTGCCAGCAGCGTAGCGGCTAGCGGAAGTAGGACCCAGTACTTC

v_call: TRBV30
d_call: NA
clone_size: NA
j_call: TRBJ1-2
cdr3_aa: CAWSVAASNYGYTF
cdr3_nt: TGTGCCTGGAGTGTAGCGGCCTCTAACTATGGCTACACCTTC

v_call: TRBV20-1
d_call: NA
clone_size: few
j_call: TRBJ2-7
cdr3_aa: CSAIGVIYEQYF
cdr3_nt: TGCAGTGCTATAGGCGTCATCTACGAGCAGTACTTC

v_call: TRBV6-5
d_call: NA
clone_size: many
j_call: TRBJ1-1
cdr3_aa: CASSLQGLNTEAFF
cdr3_nt: TGTGCCAGCAGTCTACAGGGCCTGAACACTGAAGCTTTCTTT

v_call: TRBV7-2
d_call: NA
clone_size: many
j_call: TRBJ1-2
cdr3_aa: CASSSGPANYGYTF
cdr3_nt: TGTGCCAGCAGCTCAGGGCCAGCTAACTATGGCTACACCTTC

v_call: TRBV10-3
d_call: TRBD2
clone_size: NA
j_call: TRBJ2-7
cdr3_aa: CAISEPVAGHDEQYF
cdr3_nt: TGTGCCATCAGTGAGCCCGTAGCGGGGCACGACGAGCAGTACTTC

v_call: TRBV10-3
d_call: NA
clone_size: NA
j_call: TRBJ2-1
cdr3_aa: CAISESNEQFF
cdr3_nt: TGTGCCATCAGTGAGTCGAATGAGCAGTTCTTC

v_call: TRBV7-2
d_call: NA
clone_size: few
j_call: TRBJ1-4
cdr3_aa: CASGAARNEKLFF
cdr3_nt: TGTGCCAGCGGGGCAGCACGTAATGAAAAACTGTTTTTT

v_call: TRBV19
d_call: NA
clone_size: few
j_call: TRBJ1-5
cdr3_aa: CASSIGRDPEVTQHF
cdr3_nt: TGTGCCAGTAGTATCGGGCGGGACCCAGAGGTCACCCAGCATTTT

v_call: TRBV12-3/TRBV12-4
d_call: NA
clone_size: NA
j_call: TRBJ2-5
cdr3_aa: CASRTNSGTQETQYF
cdr3_nt: TGTGCCAGCAGGACAAATTCCGGGACCCAAGAGACCCAGTACTTC

v_call: TRBV18
d_call: NA
clone_size: few
j_call: TRBJ1-5
cdr3_aa: CASSPPGGQPQHF
cdr3_nt: TGTGCCAGCTCACCACCCGGGGGGCAACCCCAGCATTTT

v_call: TRBV7-2
d_call: TRBD2
clone_size: few
j_call: TRBJ2-5
cdr3_aa: CASSFLGLAGGPETQYF
cdr3_nt: TGTGCCAGCAGCTTCCTGGGACTAGCGGGGGGGCCGGAGACCCAGTACTTC

v_call: TRBV7-2
d_call: NA
clone_size: many
j_call: TRBJ1-4
cdr3_aa: CASSFQGGEKLFF
cdr3_nt: TGTGCCAGCAGCTTCCAGGGCGGAGAAAAACTGTTTTTT

v_call: TRBV5-4
d_call: TRBD2
clone_size: few
j_call: TRBJ2-1
cdr3_aa: CASTSPSGGYNEQFF
cdr3_nt: TGTGCCAGCACCTCCCCTAGCGGGGGGTACAATGAGCAGTTCTTC

v_call: TRBV12-3/TRBV12-4
d_call: NA
clone_size: NA
j_call: TRBJ2-3
cdr3_aa: CASRTPSGEADTQYF
cdr3_nt: TGTGCCAGCAGGACTCCCAGTGGGGAAGCAGATACGCAGTATTTT

v_call: TRBV5-5
d_call: NA
clone_size: NA
j_call: TRBJ1-2
cdr3_aa: CASSLLGGAGGYTF
cdr3_nt: TGTGCCAGCAGCTTGCTCGGGGGAGCGGGTGGCTACACCTTC

v_call: TRBV7-9
d_call: NA
clone_size: NA
j_call: TRBJ1-2
cdr3_aa: CASSLKNRADGYTF
cdr3_nt: TGTGCCAGCAGCTTAAAAAATCGGGCAGATGGCTACACCTTC